This TCR beta chain derives from a study of T-cell reconstitution after alpha-beta-depleted transplantation in children. Findings and limits, study-wide: It was newly produced T cells that mostly accounted for T-cell counts and diversity one year after transplant. From surviving recipient T cells and thymic progenitors came the high day-60 TCRbeta diversity observed in some patients. Several hundred rapidly expanded clones from non-depleted graft cells reportedly supplied alpha-beta T cells about two months post-transplant.

Unique molecular identifiers were built into the TCRbeta library. MiXCR, applied by TCRdb to the PCR reads, yields one record per CDR3 protein. The data hold 600,000 to 700,000 distinct CDR3 sequences, with under 15% observed a single time. CDR3 size: 12 residues. Germline V gene sequence: CDR1 DFQATT, CDR2 SNEGSKA (reference sequence). The V end was cut by 4 bases, the J end by 7 bases, with 11 bases between. This clonotype was detected many times. Its antigen is not known. The sequence derives from a girl aged 2-10 years with congenital amegakaryocytic thrombocytopenia, due to receive a stem cell transplant. The sample here was PBMCs, taken before TCRalphabeta/CD19-depleted stem cell transplant. The chain has TRBV20-1 and TRBJ2-1; no reliable D call. CDR3 in amino acids: CSATPMGNEQFF. CDR3 in DNA: TGCAGTGCTACCCCGATGGGGAATGAGCAGTTCTTC.